The rows below give T cell receptor beta chains drawn from one sample of a study of beta chain features in type 1 diabetes. Measured with immunoSEQ multiplex PCR; TCRdb has only the in-frame clones, and not every one. The sample has 450,000 to 600,000 clones, 25% to 35% seen once. Material for sequencing was naive CD4+ T cells from blood. These TCRs come from a man aged 18 to 30 in good health. Each CDR3 is given with its conserved first and last residue. Fields, in order: clone size, D gene, V gene, J gene, CDR3 protein, CDR3 DNA. D genes are given only for firm matches. Clone size is not always given. Where it is, it says once, few, many or a class for expanded clones.

-	-	TRBV27	TRBJ2-7	CASSFDRTKSSYEQYF	TGTGCCAGCAGTTTTGATCGGACTAAAAGCTCCTACGAGCAGTACTTC
-	-	TRBV29-1	TRBJ2-2	CSVRRGDWRTGELFF	TGCAGCGTTCGCAGAGGGGATTGGAGGACCGGGGAGCTGTTTTTT
-	-	TRBV7-2	TRBJ2-7	CASSLDPSYEQYF	TGTGCCAGCAGCTTAGATCCGTCCTACGAGCAGTACTTC
few	TRBD1	TRBV30	TRBJ1-5	CAWGTVNSNQPQHF	TGTGCCTGGGGGACAGTGAATAGCAATCAGCCCCAGCATTTT
-	-	TRBV28	TRBJ2-1	CASRTGGSYNEQFF	TGTGCCAGCAGGACTGGGGGGTCCTACAATGAGCAGTTCTTC
-	-	TRBV30	TRBJ2-1	CAFSQGYSYNEQFF	TGTGCCTTTTCACAGGGTTACTCCTACAATGAGCAGTTCTTC
-	TRBD2	TRBV30	TRBJ2-7	CAWSDGERLAGDVRYF	TGTGCCTGGAGTGACGGGGAAAGGCTAGCGGGAGATGTCAGGTACTTC
-	-	TRBV4-1	TRBJ1-5	CASSHGQSNQPQHF	TGCGCCAGCAGCCATGGACAGTCGAATCAGCCCCAGCATTTT
-	-	TRBV14	TRBJ2-7	CASSQTGLEQYF	TGTGCCAGCAGCCAAACAGGGTTAGAGCAGTACTTC
-	-	TRBV27	TRBJ2-1	CASSPQDENNEQFF	TGTGCCAGCAGTCCCCAAGACGAGAACAATGAGCAGTTCTTC
-	TRBD1	TRBV7-8	TRBJ2-3	CASSLPRQGRTDTQYF	TGTGCCAGCAGCTTACCCAGACAGGGCAGGACAGATACGCAGTATTTT
-	TRBD1	TRBV4-3	TRBJ2-7	CASSQPGQGVYEQYF	TGCGCCAGCAGCCAACCGGGACAGGGAGTCTACGAGCAGTACTTC
-	TRBD2	TRBV7-9	TRBJ2-4	CASSLFLRGETVQYF	TGTGCCAGCAGCTTATTCCTCCGGGGGGAAACCGTTCAGTACTTC
-	TRBD2	TRBV14	TRBJ2-7	CASSQRSGRLSYEQYF	TGTGCCAGCAGTCAAAGGAGCGGGAGGCTATCCTACGAGCAGTACTTC
-	-	TRBV27	TRBJ2-5	CASRSRGRAWETQYF	TGTGCCAGCAGGTCCAGGGGGAGGGCCTGGGAGACCCAGTACTTC
few	TRBD2	TRBV27	TRBJ2-5	CASSLSTAGGQETQYF	TGTGCCAGCAGTTTATCTACTGCGGGAGGGCAAGAGACCCAGTACTTC
-	TRBD2	TRBV29-1	TRBJ2-1	CSEVRTSGSVYNEQFF	TGCAGCGAGGTCAGGACTAGCGGGAGTGTTTACAATGAGCAGTTCTTC
once	-	TRBV9	TRBJ1-3	CASSVDPGASGNTIYF	TGTGCCAGCAGCGTAGACCCGGGGGCGTCTGGAAACACCATATATTTT
-	-	TRBV19	TRBJ2-1	CASTTGYNEQFF	TGTGCCAGTACAACAGGTTACAATGAGCAGTTCTTC
-	-	TRBV15	TRBJ1-2	CATSRHKDGYTF	TGTGCCACCAGCAGACACAAGGATGGCTACACCTTC
-	-	TRBV29-1	TRBJ2-5	CSVESPGLGETQYF	TGCAGCGTTGAATCACCAGGGTTAGGAGAGACCCAGTACTTC
-	TRBD2	TRBV5-4	TRBJ2-1	CASSWERENAFF	TGTGCCAGCAGCTGGGAGCGGGAGAATGCGTTCTTC
-	-	TRBV7-2	TRBJ2-6	CASSATSGANVLTF	TGTGCCAGCAGCGCTACGTCTGGGGCCAACGTCCTGACTTTC
-	-	TRBV29-1	TRBJ1-1	CSVEARMNTEAFF	TGCAGCGTTGAAGCGCGGATGAACACTGAAGCTTTCTTT
few	-	TRBV5-1	TRBJ2-1	CASRLNQGNEQFF	TGCGCCAGCAGGCTAAACCAGGGCAATGAGCAGTTCTTC
-	-	TRBV5-1	TRBJ2-1	CASSLPGDEQFF	TGCGCCAGCAGCCTGCCCGGCGATGAGCAGTTCTTC
-	TRBD1	TRBV7-9	TRBJ2-7	CASSPRTGLEQYF	TGTGCCAGCAGCCCCCGGACAGGGCTTGAGCAGTACTTC
few	TRBD1	TRBV7-9	TRBJ2-3	CASSFDRGTDTQYF	TGTGCCAGCAGCTTCGACAGGGGCACAGATACGCAGTATTTT
few	-	TRBV28	TRBJ2-2	CASSLGGLVTGELFF	TGTGCCAGCAGTCTAGGGGGACTTGTCACCGGGGAGCTGTTTTTT
-	-	TRBV2	TRBJ2-1	CASSAPGIPYNEQFF	TGTGCCAGCAGTGCCCCTGGGATACCCTACAATGAGCAGTTCTTC
once	-	TRBV28	TRBJ1-5	CASSLTGQPQHF	TGTGCCAGCAGCCTAACAGGCCAGCCCCAGCATTTT
-	-	TRBV6-6	TRBJ2-5	CASSQRQTQETQYF	TGTGCCAGCAGCCAGAGACAGACCCAAGAGACCCAGTACTTC
-	-	TRBV20-1	TRBJ2-7	CSAGSSYEQYF	TGCAGTGCCGGGAGTAGTTACGAGCAGTACTTC